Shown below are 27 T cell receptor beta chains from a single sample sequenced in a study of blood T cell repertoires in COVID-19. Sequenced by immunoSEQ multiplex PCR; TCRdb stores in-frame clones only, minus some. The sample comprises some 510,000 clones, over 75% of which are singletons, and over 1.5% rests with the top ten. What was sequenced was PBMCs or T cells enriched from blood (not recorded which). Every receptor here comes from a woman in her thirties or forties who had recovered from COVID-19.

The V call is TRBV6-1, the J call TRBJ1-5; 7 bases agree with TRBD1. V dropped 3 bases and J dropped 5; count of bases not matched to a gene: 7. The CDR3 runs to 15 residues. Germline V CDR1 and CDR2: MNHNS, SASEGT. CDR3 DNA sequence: TGTGCCAGCAGTGACCCAGGACAGGAGCATCAGCCCCAGCATTTT. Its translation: CASSDPGQEHQPQHF.

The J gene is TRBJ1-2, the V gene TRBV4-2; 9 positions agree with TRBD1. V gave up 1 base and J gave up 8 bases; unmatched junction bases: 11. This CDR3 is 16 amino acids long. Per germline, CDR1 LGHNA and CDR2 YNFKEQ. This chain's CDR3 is CASSQGDKTGGGGYTF. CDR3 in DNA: TGTGCCAGCAGCCAAGGTGATAAAACAGGGGGCGGAGGCTACACCTTC.

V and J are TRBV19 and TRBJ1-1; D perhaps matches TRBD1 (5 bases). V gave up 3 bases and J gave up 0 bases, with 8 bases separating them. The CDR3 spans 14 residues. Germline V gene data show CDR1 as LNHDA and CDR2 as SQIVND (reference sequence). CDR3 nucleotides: TGTGCCAGTAGTATCTTAGGGGTGAACACTGAAGCTTTCTTT. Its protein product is CASSILGVNTEAFF.

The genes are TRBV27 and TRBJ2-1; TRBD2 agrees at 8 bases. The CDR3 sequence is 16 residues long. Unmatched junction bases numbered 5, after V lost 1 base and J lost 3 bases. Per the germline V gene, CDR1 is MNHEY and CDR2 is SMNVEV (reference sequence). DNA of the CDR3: TGTGCCAGCAGTTTATTGAGCGGGAGACTCTACAATGAGCAGTTCTTC. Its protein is CASSLLSGRLYNEQFF.

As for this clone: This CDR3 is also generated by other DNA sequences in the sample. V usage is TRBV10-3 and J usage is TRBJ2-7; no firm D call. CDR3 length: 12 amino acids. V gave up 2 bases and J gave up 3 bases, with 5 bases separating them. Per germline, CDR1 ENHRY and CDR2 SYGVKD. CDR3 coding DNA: TGTGCCATCAGTGAGAGCCACTACGAGCAGTACTTC. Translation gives CAISESHYEQYF.

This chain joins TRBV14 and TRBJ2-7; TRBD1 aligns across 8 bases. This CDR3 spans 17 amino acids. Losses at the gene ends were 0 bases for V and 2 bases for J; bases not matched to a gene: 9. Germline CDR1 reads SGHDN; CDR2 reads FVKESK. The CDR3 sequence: CASSQDFRTGKTYEQYF. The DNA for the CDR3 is TGTGCCAGCAGCCAAGATTTCCGGACAGGGAAGACCTACGAGCAGTACTTC.

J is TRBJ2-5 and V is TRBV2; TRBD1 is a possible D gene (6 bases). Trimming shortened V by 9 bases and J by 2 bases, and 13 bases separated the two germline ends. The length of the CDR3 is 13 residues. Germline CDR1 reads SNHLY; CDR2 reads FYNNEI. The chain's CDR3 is CARRTDNQETQYF. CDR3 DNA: TGTGCCAGACGGACAGACAATCAAGAGACCCAGTACTTC.

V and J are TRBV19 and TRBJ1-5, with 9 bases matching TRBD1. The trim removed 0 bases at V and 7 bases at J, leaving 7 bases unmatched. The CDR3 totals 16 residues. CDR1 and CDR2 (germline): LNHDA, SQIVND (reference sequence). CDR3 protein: CASSIDTGGAEQPQHF. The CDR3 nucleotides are TGTGCCAGTAGTATAGATACAGGGGGCGCGGAGCAGCCCCAGCATTTT. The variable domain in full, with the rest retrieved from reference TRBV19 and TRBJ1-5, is DGGITQSPKYLFRKEGQNVTLSCEQNLNHDAMYWYRQDPGQGLRLIYYSQIVNDFQKGDIAEGYSVSREKKESFPLTVTSAQKNPTAFYLCASSIDTGGAEQPQHFGDGTRLSIL.

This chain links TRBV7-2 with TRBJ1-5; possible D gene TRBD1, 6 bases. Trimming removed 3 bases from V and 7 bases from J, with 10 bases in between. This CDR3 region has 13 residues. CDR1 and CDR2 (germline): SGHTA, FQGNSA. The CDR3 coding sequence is TGTGCCAGCAGCTTTACAGGGCTACAGCCCCAGCATTTT. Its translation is CASSFTGLQPQHF. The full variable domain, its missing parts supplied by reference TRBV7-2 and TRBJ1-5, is GAGVSQSPSNKVTEKGKDVELRCDPISGHTALYWYRQSLGQGLEFLIYFQGNSAPDKSGLPSDRFSAERTGGSVSTLTIQRTQQEDSAVYLCASSFTGLQPQHFGDGTRLSIL.

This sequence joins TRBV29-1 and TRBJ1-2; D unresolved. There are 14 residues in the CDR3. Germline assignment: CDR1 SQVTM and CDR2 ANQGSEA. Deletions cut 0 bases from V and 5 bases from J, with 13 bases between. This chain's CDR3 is CSVEDPRFGYGYTF. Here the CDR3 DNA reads TGCAGCGTTGAAGATCCCAGGTTTGGATATGGCTACACCTTC.

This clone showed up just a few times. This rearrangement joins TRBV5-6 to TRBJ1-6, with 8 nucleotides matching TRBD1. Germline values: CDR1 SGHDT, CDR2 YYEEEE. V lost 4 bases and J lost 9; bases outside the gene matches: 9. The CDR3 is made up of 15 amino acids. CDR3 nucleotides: TGTGCCAGCAGCCAAGGACAGGGCGGAGGTTCACCCCTCCACTTT. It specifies CASSQGQGGGSPLHF.

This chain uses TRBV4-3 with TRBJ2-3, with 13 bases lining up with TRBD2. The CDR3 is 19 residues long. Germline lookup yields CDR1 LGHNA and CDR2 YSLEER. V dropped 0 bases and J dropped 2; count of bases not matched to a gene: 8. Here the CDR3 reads CASSQETVLAGGHTDTQYF. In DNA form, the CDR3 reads TGCGCCAGCAGCCAAGAGACAGTACTAGCGGGAGGGCACACAGATACGCAGTATTTT.

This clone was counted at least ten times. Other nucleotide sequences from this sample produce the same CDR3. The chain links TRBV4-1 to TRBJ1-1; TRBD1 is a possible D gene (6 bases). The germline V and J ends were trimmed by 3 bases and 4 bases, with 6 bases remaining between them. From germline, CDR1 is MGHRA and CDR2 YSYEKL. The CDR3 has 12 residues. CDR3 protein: CASSQGATEAFF. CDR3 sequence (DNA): TGCGCCAGCAGCCAGGGGGCCACTGAAGCTTTCTTT.

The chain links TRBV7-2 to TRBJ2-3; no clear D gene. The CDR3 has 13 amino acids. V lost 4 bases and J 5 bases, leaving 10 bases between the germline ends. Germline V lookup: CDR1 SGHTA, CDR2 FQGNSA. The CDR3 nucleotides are TGTGCCAGCAGCTCCTCTATCGTAGATACGCAGTATTTT. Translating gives CASSSSIVDTQYF. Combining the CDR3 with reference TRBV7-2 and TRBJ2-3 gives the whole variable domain GAGVSQSPSNKVTEKGKDVELRCDPISGHTALYWYRQSLGQGLEFLIYFQGNSAPDKSGLPSDRFSAERTGGSVSTLTIQRTQQEDSAVYLCASSSSIVDTQYFGPGTRLTVL.

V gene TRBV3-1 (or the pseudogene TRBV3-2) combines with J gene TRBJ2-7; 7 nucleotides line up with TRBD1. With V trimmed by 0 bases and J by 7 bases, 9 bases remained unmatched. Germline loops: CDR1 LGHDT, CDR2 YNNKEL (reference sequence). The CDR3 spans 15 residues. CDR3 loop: CASSQESRGLLEQYF. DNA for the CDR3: TGTGCCAGCAGCCAAGAAAGCAGGGGGTTGTTGGAGCAGTACTTC.

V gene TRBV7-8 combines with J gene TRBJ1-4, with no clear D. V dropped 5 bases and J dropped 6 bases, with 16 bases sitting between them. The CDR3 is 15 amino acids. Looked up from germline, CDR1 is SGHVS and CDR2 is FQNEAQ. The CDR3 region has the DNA TGTGCCAGCAGCCCCTCCGGGAGCAACCATGAAAAACTGTTTTTT. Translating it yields CASSPSGSNHEKLFF.

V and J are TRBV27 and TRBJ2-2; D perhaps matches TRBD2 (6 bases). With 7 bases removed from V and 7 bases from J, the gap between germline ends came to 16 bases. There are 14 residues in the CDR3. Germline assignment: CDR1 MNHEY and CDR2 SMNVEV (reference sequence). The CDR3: CASTKSQGGGELFF. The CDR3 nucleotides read TGTGCCAGCACCAAATCCCAGGGAGGCGGGGAGCTGTTTTTT.

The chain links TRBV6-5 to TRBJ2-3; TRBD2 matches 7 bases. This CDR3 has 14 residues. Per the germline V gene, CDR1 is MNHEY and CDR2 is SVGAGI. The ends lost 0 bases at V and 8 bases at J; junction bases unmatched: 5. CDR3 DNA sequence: TGTGCCAGCAGTTACTCCTTGTGGGAGGGTACGCAGTATTTT. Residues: CASSYSLWEGTQYF.

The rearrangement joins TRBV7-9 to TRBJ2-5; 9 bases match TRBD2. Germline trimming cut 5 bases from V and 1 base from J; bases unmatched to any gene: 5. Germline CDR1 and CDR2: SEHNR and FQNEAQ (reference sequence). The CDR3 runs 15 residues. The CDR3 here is CASSQEGLAQETQYF. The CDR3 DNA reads TGTGCCAGCAGCCAGGAGGGACTAGCCCAAGAGACCCAGTACTTC.

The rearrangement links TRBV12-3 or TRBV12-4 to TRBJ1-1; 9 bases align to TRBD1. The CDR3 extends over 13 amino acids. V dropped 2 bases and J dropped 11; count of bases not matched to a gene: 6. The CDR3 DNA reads TGTGCCAGCAGTTTACGGGACAGGGTGAGCGCTTTCTTT. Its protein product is CASSLRDRVSAFF.

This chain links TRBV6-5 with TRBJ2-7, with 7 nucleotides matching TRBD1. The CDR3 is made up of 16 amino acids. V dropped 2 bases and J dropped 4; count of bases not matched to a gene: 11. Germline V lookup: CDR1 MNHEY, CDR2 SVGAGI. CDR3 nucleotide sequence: TGTGCCAGCAGTTACAGCCCCCGGGACAGAAATTACGAGCAGTACTTC. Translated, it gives CASSYSPRDRNYEQYF.

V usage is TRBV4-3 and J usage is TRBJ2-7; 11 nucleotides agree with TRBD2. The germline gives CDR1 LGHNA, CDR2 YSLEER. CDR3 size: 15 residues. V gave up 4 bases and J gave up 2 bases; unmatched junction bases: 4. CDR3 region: CASSPGTSGPYEQYF. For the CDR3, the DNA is TGCGCCAGCAGCCCCGGGACTAGCGGTCCCTACGAGCAGTACTTC.

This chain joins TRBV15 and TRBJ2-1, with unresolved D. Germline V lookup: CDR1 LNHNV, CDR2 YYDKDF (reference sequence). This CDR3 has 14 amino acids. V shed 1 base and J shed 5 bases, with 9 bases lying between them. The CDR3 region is CATSRAGPHNEQFF. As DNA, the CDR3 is TGTGCCACCAGCAGAGCTGGCCCCCACAATGAGCAGTTCTTC.

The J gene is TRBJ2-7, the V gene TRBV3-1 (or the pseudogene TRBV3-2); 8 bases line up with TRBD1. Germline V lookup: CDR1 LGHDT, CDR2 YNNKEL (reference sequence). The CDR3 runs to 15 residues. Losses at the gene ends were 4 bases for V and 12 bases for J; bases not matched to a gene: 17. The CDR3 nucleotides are TGTGCCAGCAGCCGTGGTTCCGTGACAGGGGTATCCCGGTACTTC. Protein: CASSRGSVTGVSRYF.

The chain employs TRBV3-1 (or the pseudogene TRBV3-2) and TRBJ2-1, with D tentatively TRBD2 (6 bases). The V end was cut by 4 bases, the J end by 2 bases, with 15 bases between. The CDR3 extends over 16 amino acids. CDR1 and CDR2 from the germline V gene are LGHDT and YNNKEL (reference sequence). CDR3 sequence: CASSRSGFAPYNEQFF. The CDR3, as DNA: TGTGCCAGCAGCCGGAGCGGGTTCGCCCCCTACAATGAGCAGTTCTTC.

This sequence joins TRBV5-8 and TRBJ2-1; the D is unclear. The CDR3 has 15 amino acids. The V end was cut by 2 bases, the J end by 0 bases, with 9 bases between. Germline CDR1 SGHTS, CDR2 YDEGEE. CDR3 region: CASSLALSSYNEQFF. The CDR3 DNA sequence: TGTGCCAGCAGCTTAGCGTTAAGCTCCTACAATGAGCAGTTCTTC.

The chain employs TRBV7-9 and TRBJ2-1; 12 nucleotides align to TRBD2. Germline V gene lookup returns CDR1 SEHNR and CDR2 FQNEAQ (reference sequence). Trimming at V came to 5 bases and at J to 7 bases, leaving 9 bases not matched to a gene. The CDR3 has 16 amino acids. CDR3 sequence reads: CASSLRTSGTVNEQFF. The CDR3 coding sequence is TGTGCCAGCAGCCTTCGGACTAGCGGGACAGTGAATGAGCAGTTCTTC.